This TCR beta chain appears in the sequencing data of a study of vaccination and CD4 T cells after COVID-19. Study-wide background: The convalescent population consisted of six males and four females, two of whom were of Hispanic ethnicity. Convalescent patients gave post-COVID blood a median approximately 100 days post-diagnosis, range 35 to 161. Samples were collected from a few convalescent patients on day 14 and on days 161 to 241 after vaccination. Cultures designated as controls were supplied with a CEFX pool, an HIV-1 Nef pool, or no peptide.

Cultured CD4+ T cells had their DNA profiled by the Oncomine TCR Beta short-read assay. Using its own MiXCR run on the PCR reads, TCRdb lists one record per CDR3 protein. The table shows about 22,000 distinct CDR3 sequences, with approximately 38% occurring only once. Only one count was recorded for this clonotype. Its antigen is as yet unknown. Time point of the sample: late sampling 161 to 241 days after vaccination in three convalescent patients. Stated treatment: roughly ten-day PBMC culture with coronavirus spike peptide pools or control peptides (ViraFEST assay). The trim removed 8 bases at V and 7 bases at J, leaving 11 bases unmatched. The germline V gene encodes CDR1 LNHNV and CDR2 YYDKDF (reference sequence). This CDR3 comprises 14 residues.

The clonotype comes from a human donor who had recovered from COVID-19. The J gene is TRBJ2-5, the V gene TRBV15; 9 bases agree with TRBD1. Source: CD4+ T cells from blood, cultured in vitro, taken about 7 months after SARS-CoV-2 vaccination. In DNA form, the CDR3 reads TGTGCCACCGGCTGGACAGGGGCGGGTGGGACCCAGTACTTC. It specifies CATGWTGAGGTQYF.